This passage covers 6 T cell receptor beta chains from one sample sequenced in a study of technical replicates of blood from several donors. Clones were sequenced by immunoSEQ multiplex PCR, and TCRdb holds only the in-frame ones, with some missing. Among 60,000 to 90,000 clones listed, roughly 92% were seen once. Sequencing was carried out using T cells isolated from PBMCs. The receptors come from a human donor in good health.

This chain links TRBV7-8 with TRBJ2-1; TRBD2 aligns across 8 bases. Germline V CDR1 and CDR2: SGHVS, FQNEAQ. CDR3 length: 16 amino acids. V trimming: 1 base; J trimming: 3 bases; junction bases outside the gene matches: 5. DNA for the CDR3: TGTGCCAGCAGCTTAGTGAGCGGGAGTGGCTACAATGAGCAGTTCTTC. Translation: CASSLVSGSGYNEQFF.

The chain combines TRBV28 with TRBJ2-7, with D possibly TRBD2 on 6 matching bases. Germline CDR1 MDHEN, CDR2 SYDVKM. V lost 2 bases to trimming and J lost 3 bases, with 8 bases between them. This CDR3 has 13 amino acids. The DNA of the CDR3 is TGTGCCAGCAGTTTAGCGGGGTACTACGAGCAGTACTTC. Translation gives CASSLAGYYEQYF.

The CDR3 spells CSVSREVDTQYF. In nucleotides, the CDR3 is TGCAGCGTTTCGCGGGAGGTAGATACGCAGTATTTT. The chain carries TRBV29-1 and TRBJ2-3; 8 nucleotides line up with TRBD2. After removal of 5 bases from V and 5 bases from J, the junction contained 3 bases not matched to a gene. CDR1 and CDR2 (germline): SQVTM, ANQGSEA. The CDR3 is 12 residues long.

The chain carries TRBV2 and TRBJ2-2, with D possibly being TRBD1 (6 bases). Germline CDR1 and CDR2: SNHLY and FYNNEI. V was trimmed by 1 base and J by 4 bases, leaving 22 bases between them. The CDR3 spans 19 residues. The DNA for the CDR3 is TGTGCCAGCAGTGAAGAAGAGAGGGGACACACCTCAGGCACCGGGGAGCTGTTTTTT. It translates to CASSEEERGHTSGTGELFF.

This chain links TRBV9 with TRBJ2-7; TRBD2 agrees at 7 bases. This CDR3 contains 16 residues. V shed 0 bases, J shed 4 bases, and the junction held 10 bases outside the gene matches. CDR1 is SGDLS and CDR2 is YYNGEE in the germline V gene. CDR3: CASSVGQLAGVYEQYF. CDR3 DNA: TGTGCCAGCAGCGTAGGACAACTGGCGGGAGTGTACGAGCAGTACTTC.

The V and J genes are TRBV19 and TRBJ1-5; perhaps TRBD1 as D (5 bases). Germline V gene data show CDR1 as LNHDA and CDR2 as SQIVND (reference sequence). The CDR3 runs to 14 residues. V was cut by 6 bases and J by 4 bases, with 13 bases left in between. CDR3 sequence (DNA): TGTGCCAGTAGGGGGCAGGTCTTTAATCAGCCCCAGCATTTT. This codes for CASRGQVFNQPQHF.